These T cell receptor beta chains were read from a single sample in a study of T cells in Graves' hyperthyroidism and ophthalmopathy. Via MiXCR, TCRdb re-called the multiplex PCR reads, giving one row per CDR3 protein. The sample has 96,000 or so distinct CDR3 sequences, roughly 49% seen once; the top ten hold roughly 26%. The material sequenced was blood. The receptors come from a woman in her thirties or forties with Graves' hyperthyroidism. Both conserved end residues are part of each CDR3. Each record gives: J gene, D gene, clone size, V gene, CDR3 DNA, CDR3 protein. A D gene is named only where the DNA matches it firmly. Part of the rows lack a size; the others show once, few, many or a class for expanded clones.

TRBJ1-5 . . TRBV10-3 TGTGCCTCAACCTCCTCCCTTGGACCGGGGACGGCGGACAATCAGCCCCAGCATTTT CASTSSLGPGTADNQPQHF
TRBJ2-5 . many TRBV19 TGTGCCAGTAGTCCCCGGACCAAAGGGACCCAGTACTTC CASSPRTKGTQYF
TRBJ2-3 . many TRBV20-1 TGCAGTGCCCTAAGGGGGGACCAGTATTTT CSALRGDQYF
TRBJ2-3 . many TRBV20-1 TGCAGTGCTAGGCCGGGCCTGGATACGCAGTATTTT CSARPGLDTQYF
TRBJ1-6 . many TRBV20-1 TGCAGTGCTAGACAAACAGGGTTCTATAATTCACCCCTCCACTTT CSARQTGFYNSPLHF
TRBJ2-7 . . TRBV7-9 TGTGCCAGCAGACAGAGGGGGTACGAGGACGAGCAGTACTTC CASRQRGYEDEQYF
TRBJ1-1 . many TRBV20-1 TGCAGTGCTAAACAGCAAAACACTGAAGCTTTCTTT CSAKQQNTEAFF
TRBJ1-1 . many TRBV7-9 TGTGCCAGCAGCCCCAGGGCCAGGAACACTGAAGCTTTCTTT CASSPRARNTEAFF
TRBJ2-7 . . TRBV5-1 TGCGCCAGCAGCACCGGGAGAACCTCATACGAGCAGTACTTC CASSTGRTSYEQYF
TRBJ2-3 . many TRBV20-1 TGCAGTGCTAGAGACGCCTTCCCGACAGATACGCAGTATTTT CSARDAFPTDTQYF
TRBJ1-1 . . TRBV5-1 TGCGCCAGCAGCCGCGAAAAGGGCCTGAACACTGAAGCTTTCTTT CASSREKGLNTEAFF
TRBJ1-6 . . TRBV10-3 TGTGCCAGCTCACCACCGGCGCAGGGTGTAGGTAGTTCACCCCTCCACTTT CASSPPAQGVGSSPLHF
TRBJ1-6 TRBD1 once TRBV9 TGTGCCAGCAGTTTCGGACAGGGGAATTCACCCCTCCACTTT CASSFGQGNSPLHF
TRBJ2-3 . few TRBV2 TGTGCCAGCAGTCTTAGTATTCGCACAGATACGCAGTATTTT CASSLSIRTDTQYF
TRBJ1-1 . many TRBV5-1 TGCGCCAGCAGCTTGGAAGGCCAAAAGGGGACTGAAGCTTTCTTT CASSLEGQKGTEAFF
TRBJ1-2 . many TRBV5-1 TGCGCCAGCAGCTCTACAGTATCCTATGGCTACACCTTC CASSSTVSYGYTF
TRBJ2-7 TRBD2 many TRBV20-1 TGCAGTGCTGGGTCCGTAGCGGGAGTTAGCTACGAGCAGTACTTC CSAGSVAGVSYEQYF
TRBJ2-7 . few TRBV11-2 TGTGCCAGCAGCGACGGGACCTACGAGCAGTACTTC CASSDGTYEQYF
TRBJ1-1 TRBD1 many TRBV12-3/TRBV12-4 TGTGCCAGCAGTCCCGACAGGGTGGTCACTGAAGCTTTCTTT CASSPDRVVTEAFF
TRBJ1-2 . . TRBV7-3 TGTGCCAGCAGCTTTACTAGCTCGGCGGGGGAGCAGTACTATGGCTACACCTTC CASSFTSSAGEQYYGYTF
TRBJ2-5 . once TRBV20-1 TGCAGCGCTAGACGGCAGACCCAGTACTTC CSARRQTQYF
TRBJ1-4 . . TRBV2 TGTGCCAGCAGGTCGAGTGGGGGGGCAAAACTGTTTTTT CASRSSGGAKLFF
TRBJ2-6 . . TRBV5-1 TGCGCCAGCAGCTTGGACGCTGGGGCCAACGTCCTGACTTTC CASSLDAGANVLTF
TRBJ2-5 . . TRBV7-9 TGTGCCAGCAGCTTAACAGCCCGGGGCGAGTCCCAGTACTTC CASSLTARGESQYF
TRBJ2-5 TRBD1 . TRBV15 TGTGCCACCAGCCGGGGACAGCTTGCAACCCAAGAGACCCAGTACTTC CATSRGQLATQETQYF
TRBJ2-7 . many TRBV7-8 TGTGCCAGCAGTCTTCCCACCCCCTACGAGCAGTACTTC CASSLPTPYEQYF
TRBJ2-5 . many TRBV7-6 TGTGCCAGCAGCCCGGGGGAGACCCAGTACTTC CASSPGETQYF
TRBJ1-5 . . TRBV20-1 TGCAGTGCTAGAGAGGCCACACATGGTCAGCCCCAGCATTTT CSAREATHGQPQHF
TRBJ2-7 . many TRBV15 TGTGCCACCAGCAGAGAGGAACAGACCTACGAGCAGTACTTC CATSREEQTYEQYF
TRBJ2-3 . few TRBV7-2 TGTGCCAGCAGCTTCCCGGGGGCAGATACGCAGTATTTT CASSFPGADTQYF
TRBJ2-7 TRBD1 many TRBV6-5 TGTGCCAGCAGTTACTCTTGGGACAGGATCGACGAGCAGTACTTC CASSYSWDRIDEQYF